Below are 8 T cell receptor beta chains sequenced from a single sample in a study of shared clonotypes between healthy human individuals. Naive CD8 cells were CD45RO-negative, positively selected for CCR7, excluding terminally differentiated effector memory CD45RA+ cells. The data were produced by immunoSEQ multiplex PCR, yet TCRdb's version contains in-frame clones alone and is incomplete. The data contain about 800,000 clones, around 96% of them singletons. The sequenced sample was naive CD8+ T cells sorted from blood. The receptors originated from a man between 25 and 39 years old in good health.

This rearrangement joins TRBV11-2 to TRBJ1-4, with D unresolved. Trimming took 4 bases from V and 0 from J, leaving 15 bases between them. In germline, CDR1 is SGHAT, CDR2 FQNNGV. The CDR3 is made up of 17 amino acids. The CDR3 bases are TGTGCCAGCAGCTGGTCCAGAGGAAGAGCAACTAATGAAAAACTGTTTTTT. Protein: CASSWSRGRATNEKLFF.

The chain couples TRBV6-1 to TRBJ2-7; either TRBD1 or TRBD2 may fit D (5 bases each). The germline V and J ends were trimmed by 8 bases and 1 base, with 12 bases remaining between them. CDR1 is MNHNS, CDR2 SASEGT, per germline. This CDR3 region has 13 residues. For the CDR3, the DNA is TGTGCCAGCTTCGGGGCCTTGTCCTACGAGCAGTACTTC. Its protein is CASFGALSYEQYF.

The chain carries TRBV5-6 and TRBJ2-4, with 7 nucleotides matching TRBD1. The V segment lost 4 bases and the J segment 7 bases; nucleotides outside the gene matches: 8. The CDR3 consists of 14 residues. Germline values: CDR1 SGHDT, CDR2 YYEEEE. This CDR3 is CASSPGQTDNIQYF. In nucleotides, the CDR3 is TGTGCCAGCAGCCCGGGACAGACAGACAACATTCAGTACTTC.

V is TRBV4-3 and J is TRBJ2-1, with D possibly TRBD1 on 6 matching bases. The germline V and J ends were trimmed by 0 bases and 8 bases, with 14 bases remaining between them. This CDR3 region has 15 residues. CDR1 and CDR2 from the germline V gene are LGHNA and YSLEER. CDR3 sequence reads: CASSQEGQGLYEQFF. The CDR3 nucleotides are TGCGCCAGCAGCCAAGAGGGTCAGGGGCTGTATGAGCAGTTCTTC.

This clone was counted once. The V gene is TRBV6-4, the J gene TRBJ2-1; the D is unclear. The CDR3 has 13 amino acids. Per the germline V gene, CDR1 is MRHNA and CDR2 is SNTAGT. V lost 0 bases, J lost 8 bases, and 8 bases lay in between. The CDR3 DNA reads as TGTGCCAGCAGTGACTCGATGTTGGATGAGCAGTTCTTC. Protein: CASSDSMLDEQFF.

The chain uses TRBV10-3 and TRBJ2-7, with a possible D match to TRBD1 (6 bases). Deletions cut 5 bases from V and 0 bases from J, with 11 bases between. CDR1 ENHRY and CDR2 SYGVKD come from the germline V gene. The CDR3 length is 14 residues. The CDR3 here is CAISPGTNSYEQYF. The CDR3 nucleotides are TGTGCCATCAGTCCAGGGACAAACTCCTACGAGCAGTACTTC.

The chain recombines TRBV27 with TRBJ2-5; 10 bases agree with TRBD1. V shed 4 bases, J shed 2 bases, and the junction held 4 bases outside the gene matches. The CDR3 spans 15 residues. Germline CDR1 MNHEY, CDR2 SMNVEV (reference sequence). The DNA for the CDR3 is TGTGCCAGCAGTTCCTTGGACAGGGGGCAAGAGACCCAGTACTTC. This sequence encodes CASSSLDRGQETQYF.

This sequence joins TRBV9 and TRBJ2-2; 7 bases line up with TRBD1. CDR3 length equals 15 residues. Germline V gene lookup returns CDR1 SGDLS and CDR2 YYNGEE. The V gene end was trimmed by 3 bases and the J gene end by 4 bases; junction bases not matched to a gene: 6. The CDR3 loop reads CASSATGQITGELFF. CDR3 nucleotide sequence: TGTGCCAGCAGCGCCACGGGACAGATCACCGGGGAGCTGTTTTTT. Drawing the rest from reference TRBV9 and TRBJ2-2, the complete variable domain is DSGVTQTPKHLITATGQRVTLRCSPRSGDLSVYWYQQSLDQGLQFLIQYYNGEERAKGNILERFSAQQFPDLHSELNLSSLELGDSALYFCASSATGQITGELFFGEGSRLTVL.